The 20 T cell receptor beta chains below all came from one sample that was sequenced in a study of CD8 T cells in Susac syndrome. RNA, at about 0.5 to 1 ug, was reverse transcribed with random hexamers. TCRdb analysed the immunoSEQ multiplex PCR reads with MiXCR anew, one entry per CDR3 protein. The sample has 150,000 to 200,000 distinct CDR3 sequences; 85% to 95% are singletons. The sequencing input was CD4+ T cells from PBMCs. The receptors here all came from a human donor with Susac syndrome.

This chain's CDR3 is CAWRPRGAETGELFF. The CDR3 DNA is TGTGCCTGGAGGCCGCGGGGGGCGGAAACCGGGGAGCTGTTTTTT. This rearrangement joins TRBV30 to TRBJ2-2; 8 nucleotides align to TRBD2. This CDR3 contains 15 residues. Germline CDR1 GTSNPN, CDR2 SVGIG (reference sequence). Trimming removed 3 bases from V and 5 bases from J; junction bases left unmatched: 8.

The CDR3 sequence: CASSLGSLRGSYEQYF. CDR3 bases: TGTGCCAGCAGTTTAGGTAGTCTTCGGGGTTCCTACGAGCAGTACTTC. V and J are TRBV28 and TRBJ2-7, with D perhaps TRBD2 (5 bases). This CDR3 contains 16 residues. Trimming pared 2 bases from V and 1 base from J, leaving 15 bases between. Germline assignment: CDR1 MDHEN and CDR2 SYDVKM.

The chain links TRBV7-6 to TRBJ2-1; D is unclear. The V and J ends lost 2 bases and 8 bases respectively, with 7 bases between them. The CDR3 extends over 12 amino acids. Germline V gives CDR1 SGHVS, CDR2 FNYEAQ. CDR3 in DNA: TGTGCCAGCAGCTTATTCTCGGATGAGCAGTTCTTC. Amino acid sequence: CASSLFSDEQFF.

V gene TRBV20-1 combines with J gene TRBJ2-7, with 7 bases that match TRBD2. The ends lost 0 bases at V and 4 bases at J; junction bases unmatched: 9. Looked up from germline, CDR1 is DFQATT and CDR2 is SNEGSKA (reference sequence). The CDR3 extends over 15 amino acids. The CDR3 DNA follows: TGCAGTGCTAGAGAGACCGGGACTACCAGGTACGAGCAGTACTTC. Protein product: CSARETGTTRYEQYF.

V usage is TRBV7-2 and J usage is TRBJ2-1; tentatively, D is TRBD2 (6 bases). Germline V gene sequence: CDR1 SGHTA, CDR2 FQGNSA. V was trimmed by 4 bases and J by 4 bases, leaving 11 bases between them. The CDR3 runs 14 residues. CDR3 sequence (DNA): TGTGCCAGCAGCTCTGCGGGGCGGTACAATGAGCAGTTCTTC. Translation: CASSSAGRYNEQFF.

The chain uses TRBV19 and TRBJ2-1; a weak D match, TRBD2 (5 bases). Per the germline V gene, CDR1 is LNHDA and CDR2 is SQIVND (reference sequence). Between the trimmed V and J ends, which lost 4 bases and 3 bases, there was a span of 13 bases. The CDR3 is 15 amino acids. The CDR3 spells CASSKGRGFYNEQFF. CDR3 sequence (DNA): TGTGCCAGTAGTAAGGGTCGAGGGTTCTACAATGAGCAGTTCTTC.

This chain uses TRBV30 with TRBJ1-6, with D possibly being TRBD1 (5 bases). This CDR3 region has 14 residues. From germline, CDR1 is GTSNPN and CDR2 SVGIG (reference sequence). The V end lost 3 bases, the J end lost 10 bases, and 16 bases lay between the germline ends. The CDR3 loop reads CAWRDPGEGSPLHF. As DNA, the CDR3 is TGTGCCTGGAGAGATCCGGGGGAGGGATCACCCCTCCACTTT.

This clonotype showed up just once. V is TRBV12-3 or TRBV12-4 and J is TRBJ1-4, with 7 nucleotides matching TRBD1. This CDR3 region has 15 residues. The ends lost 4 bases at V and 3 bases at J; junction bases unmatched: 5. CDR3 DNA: TGTGCCAGCAGTTCTCGGGGGACAGCTAATGAAAAACTGTTTTTT. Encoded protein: CASSSRGTANEKLFF.

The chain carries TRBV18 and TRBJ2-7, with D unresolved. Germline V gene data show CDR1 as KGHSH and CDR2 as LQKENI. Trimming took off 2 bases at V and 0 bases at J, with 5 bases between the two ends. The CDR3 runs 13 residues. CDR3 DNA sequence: TGTGCCAGCTCACCAGTCAGCTCCTACGAGCAGTACTTC. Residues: CASSPVSSYEQYF.

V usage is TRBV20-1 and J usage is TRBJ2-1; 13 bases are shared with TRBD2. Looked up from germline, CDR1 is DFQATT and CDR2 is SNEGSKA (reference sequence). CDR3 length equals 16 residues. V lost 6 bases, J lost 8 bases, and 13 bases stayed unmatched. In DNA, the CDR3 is TGCAGTGCCGCTGGGACTAGCGGGATCCAAGGACATGAGCAGTTCTTC. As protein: CSAAGTSGIQGHEQFF.

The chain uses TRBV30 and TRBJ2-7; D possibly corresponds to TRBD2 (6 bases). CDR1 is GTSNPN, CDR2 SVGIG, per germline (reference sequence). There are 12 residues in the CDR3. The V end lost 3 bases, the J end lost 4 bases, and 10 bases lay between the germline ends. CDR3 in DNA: TGTGCCTGGAGCCGGGGGTCATACGAGCAGTACTTC. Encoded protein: CAWSRGSYEQYF. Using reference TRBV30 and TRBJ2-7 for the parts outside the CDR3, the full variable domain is SQTIHQWPATLVQPVGSPLSLECTVEGTSNPNLYWYRQAAGRGLQLLFYSVGIGQISSEVPQNLSASRPQDRQFILSSKKLLLSDSGFYLCAWSRGSYEQYFGPGTRLTVT.

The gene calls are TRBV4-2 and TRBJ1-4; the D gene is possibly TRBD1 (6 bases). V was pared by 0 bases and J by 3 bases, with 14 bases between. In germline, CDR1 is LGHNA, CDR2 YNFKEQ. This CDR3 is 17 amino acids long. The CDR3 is CASSQDRRGPANEKLFF. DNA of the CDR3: TGTGCCAGCAGCCAAGATCGGCGGGGGCCGGCTAATGAAAAACTGTTTTTT.

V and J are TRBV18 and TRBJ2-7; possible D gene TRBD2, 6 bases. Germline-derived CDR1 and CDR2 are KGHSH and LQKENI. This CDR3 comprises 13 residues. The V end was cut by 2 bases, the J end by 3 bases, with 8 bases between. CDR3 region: CASSPTGLYEQYF. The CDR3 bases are TGTGCCAGCTCACCAACGGGACTCTACGAGCAGTACTTC.

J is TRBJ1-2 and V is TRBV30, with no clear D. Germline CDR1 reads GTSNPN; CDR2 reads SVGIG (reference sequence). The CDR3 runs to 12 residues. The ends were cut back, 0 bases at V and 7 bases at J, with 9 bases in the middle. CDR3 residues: CAWSVKVVGYTF. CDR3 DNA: TGTGCCTGGAGTGTAAAAGTGGTTGGCTACACCTTC.

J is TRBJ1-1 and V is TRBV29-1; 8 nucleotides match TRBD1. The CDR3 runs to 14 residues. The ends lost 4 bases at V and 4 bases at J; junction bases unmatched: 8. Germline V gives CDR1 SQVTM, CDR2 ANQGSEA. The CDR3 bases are TGCAGCGTTGCCGCAGGGGGCCGGGGCACTGAAGCTTTCTTT. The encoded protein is CSVAAGGRGTEAFF.

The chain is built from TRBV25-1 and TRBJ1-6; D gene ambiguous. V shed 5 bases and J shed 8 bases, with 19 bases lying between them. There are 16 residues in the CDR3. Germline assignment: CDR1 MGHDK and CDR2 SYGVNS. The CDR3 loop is CASSSRGGRKDSPLHF. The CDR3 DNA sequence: TGTGCCAGCAGTTCCCGGGGAGGGCGGAAAGATTCACCCCTCCACTTT.

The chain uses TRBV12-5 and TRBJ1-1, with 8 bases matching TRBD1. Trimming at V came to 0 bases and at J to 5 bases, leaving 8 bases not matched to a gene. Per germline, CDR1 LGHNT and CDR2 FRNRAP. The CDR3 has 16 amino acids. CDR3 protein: CASGLVLYRGVTEAFF. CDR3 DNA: TGTGCTAGTGGTTTGGTACTATACAGGGGGGTAACTGAAGCTTTCTTT.

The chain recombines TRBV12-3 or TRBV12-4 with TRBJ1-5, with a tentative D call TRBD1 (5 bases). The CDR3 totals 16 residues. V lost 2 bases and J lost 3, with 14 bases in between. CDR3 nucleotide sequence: TGTGCCAGCAGTTTAAGGGGTTGGGGAGTCAATCAGCCCCAGCATTTT. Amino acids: CASSLRGWGVNQPQHF.

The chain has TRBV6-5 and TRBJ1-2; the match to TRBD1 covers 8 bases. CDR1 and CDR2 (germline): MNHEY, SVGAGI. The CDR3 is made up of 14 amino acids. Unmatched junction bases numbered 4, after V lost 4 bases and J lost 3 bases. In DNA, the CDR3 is TGTGCCAGCAGTTGGGACAGGCGAGACTATGGCTACACCTTC. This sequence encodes CASSWDRRDYGYTF.

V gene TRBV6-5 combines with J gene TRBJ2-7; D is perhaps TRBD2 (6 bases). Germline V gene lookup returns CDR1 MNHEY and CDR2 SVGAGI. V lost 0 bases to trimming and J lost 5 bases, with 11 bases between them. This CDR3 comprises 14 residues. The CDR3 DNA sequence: TGTGCCAGCAGTTACTCGTGGAGGGCCCACGAGCAGTACTTC. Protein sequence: CASSYSWRAHEQYF.